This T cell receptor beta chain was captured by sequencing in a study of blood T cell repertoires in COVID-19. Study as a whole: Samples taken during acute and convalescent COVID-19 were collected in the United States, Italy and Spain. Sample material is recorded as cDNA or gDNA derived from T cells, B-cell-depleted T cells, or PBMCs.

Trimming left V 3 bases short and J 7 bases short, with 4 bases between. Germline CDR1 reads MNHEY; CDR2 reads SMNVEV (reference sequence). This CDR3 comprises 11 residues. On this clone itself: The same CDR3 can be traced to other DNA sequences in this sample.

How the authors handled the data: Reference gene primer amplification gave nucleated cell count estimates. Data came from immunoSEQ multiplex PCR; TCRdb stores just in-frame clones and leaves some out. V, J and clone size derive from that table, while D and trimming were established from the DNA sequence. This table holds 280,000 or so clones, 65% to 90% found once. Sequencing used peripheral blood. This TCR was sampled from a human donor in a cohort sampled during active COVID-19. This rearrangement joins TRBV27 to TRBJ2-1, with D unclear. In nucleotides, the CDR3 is TGTGCCAGCAGTTTGTATAATGAGCAGTTCTTC. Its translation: CASSLYNEQFF.